This entry is about one T cell receptor (beta chain). The sample belongs to a study of blood T cell repertoires in COVID-19. Study-wide context: Acute and convalescent COVID-19 specimens originated in the United States, Italy and Spain. In each case, the material was cDNA or gDNA derived from T cells, B-cell-depleted T cells, or PBMCs.

The CDR3 has 13 amino acids. Germline CDR1 and CDR2: SGHDT and YYEEEE. V lost 9 bases to trimming and J lost 1 base; unmatched junction nucleotides: 3. The authors' processing: Amplified reference gene primers provided the basis for estimating nucleated cell counts. Using immunoSEQ multiplex PCR, the repertoire was profiled, and TCRdb retains in-frame clones only, with some absent. The V and J calls and the clone size are those of that table, but D and trimming were determined from the DNA. This sample has 100,000 to 150,000 clones, with 60% to 80% found just once. Input material: peripheral blood. The chain combines TRBV5-6 with TRBJ2-2; 7 positions agree with TRBD1. This sequence originates from a man aged 55 to 70 with acute or convalescent COVID-19. The CDR3 DNA reads as TGTGCCACCAGGACAGGGAACACCGGGGAGCTGTTTTTT. This encodes CATRTGNTGELFF.